Shown below are 2 T cell receptor beta chains from a single sample sequenced in a study of T cell responses to AZD1222 COVID-19 vaccine. The table came from immunoSEQ multiplex PCR; TCRdb's copy has only in-frame clones and leaves some out. The table lists about 83,000 clones, 80% to 90% of them singletons, with about 31% in the top ten. The sample here was peripheral blood, taken on day 0 of AZD1222 vaccination. The receptors originated from an adult in good health.

The chain has TRBV19 and TRBJ1-4, with unresolved D. The CDR3 is 13 residues long. V lost 2 bases and J 6 bases, leaving 7 bases between the germline ends. Looked up from germline, CDR1 is LNHDA and CDR2 is SQIVND (reference sequence). CDR3 protein: CASSIQRDEKLFF. CDR3 DNA sequence: TGTGCCAGTAGTATACAGCGTGATGAAAAACTGTTTTTT.

This chain links TRBV4-1 with TRBJ2-3; no definite D call. This CDR3 contains 13 residues. CDR1 is MGHRA and CDR2 is YSYEKL in the germline V gene. V dropped 3 bases and J dropped 4 bases, with 8 bases sitting between them. This CDR3 reads CASSQADSDTQYF. The CDR3 nucleotides are TGCGCCAGCAGCCAGGCCGATTCAGATACGCAGTATTTT.